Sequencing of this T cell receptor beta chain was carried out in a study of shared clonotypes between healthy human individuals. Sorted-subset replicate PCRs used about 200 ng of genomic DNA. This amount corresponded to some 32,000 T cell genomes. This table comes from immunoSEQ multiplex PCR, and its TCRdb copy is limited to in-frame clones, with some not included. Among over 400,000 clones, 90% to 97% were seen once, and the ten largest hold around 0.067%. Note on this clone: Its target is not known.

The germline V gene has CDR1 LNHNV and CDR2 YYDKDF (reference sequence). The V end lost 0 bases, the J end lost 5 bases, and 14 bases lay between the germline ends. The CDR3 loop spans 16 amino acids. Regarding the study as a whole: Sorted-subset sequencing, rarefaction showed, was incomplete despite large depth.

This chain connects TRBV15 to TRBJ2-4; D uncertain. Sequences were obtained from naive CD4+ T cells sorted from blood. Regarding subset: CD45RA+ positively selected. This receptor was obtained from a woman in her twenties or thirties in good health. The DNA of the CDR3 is TGTGCCACCAGCAGAGATGTAGCTTTCGACCAAAACATTCAGTACTTC. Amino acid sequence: CATSRDVAFDQNIQYF.